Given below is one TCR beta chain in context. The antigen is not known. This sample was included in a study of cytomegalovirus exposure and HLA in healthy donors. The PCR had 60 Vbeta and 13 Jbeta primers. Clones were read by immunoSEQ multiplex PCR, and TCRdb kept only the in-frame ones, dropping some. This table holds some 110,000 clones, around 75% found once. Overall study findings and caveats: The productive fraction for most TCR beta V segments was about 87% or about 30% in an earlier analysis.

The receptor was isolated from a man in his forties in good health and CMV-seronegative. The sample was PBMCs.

The CDR3 sequence: CASSQDLTGGYAEAFF. The CDR3 region has the DNA TGCGCCAGCAGCCAAGATCTTACAGGGGGCTATGCTGAAGCTTTCTTT. V gene TRBV4-3 combines with J gene TRBJ1-1; TRBD1 aligns across 9 bases. Trimming removed 0 bases from V and 6 bases from J; junction bases left unmatched: 8. CDR1 is LGHNA, CDR2 YSLEER, per germline. This CDR3 contains 16 residues.